A selection of T cell receptor beta chains follows, all from one sample in a study of a mutant IDH1 vaccine in newly diagnosed glioma. Only in-frame clones appear in the TCRdb table, and some are missing; sequencing was by immunoSEQ multiplex PCR. In the table there are 60,000 to 75,000 clones, 79% of which are singletons. The sequencing used PBMCs, collected from a glioma patient treated with radiotherapy, temozolomide or both. The receptors here all came from a man aged 50 to 59 with glioma. Both conserved end residues are part of each CDR3. Fields, in order: D gene, clone size, J gene, V gene, CDR3 DNA, CDR3 protein. A D gene is named only where the DNA matches it firmly. Not all rows give a size; the values are once, few, many and, for expanded clones, a class.

D gene: TRBD1
clone size: -
J gene: TRBJ2-7
V gene: TRBV6-5
CDR3 DNA: TGTGCCAGCACACGAGGGGGACAGGGAGTACGGGAGCAGTACTTC
CDR3 protein: CASTRGGQGVREQYF

D gene: TRBD1
clone size: -
J gene: TRBJ1-4
V gene: TRBV15
CDR3 DNA: TGTGCCACCAGCAGAGGAACAGGGGCAACTAATGAAAAACTGTTTTTT
CDR3 protein: CATSRGTGATNEKLFF

D gene: TRBD1
clone size: -
J gene: TRBJ1-1
V gene: TRBV7-8
CDR3 DNA: TGTGCCAGCAGCTCACAGGGGTTGAACACTGAAGCTTTCTTT
CDR3 protein: CASSSQGLNTEAFF

D gene: TRBD2
clone size: once
J gene: TRBJ2-1
V gene: TRBV4-1
CDR3 DNA: TGCGCCAGCAGCCAAGATCCCACTAGCGGAGAGCAGTTCTTC
CDR3 protein: CASSQDPTSGEQFF

D gene: -
clone size: once
J gene: TRBJ2-1
V gene: TRBV10-3
CDR3 DNA: TGTGCCATCAGGCGGTACGACACGGGCGGTGAGCAGTTCTTC
CDR3 protein: CAIRRYDTGGEQFF

D gene: -
clone size: few
J gene: TRBJ2-2
V gene: TRBV19
CDR3 DNA: TGTGCCAGTAGCCGTAGAAGGCAAGCGAACACCGGGGAGCTGTTTTTT
CDR3 protein: CASSRRRQANTGELFF

D gene: -
clone size: once
J gene: TRBJ1-1
V gene: TRBV19
CDR3 DNA: TGTGCCACCCAGGATCAGGGCGCTGAAGCTTTCTTT
CDR3 protein: CATQDQGAEAFF

D gene: -
clone size: -
J gene: TRBJ1-2
V gene: TRBV19
CDR3 DNA: TGTGCCAGTAGTATCCCCCGGGATCATGGCTACACCTTC
CDR3 protein: CASSIPRDHGYTF

D gene: -
clone size: -
J gene: TRBJ2-3
V gene: TRBV7-2
CDR3 DNA: TGTGCCAGCAGCCCAAGGGGGGGTAGCACAGATACGCAGTATTTT
CDR3 protein: CASSPRGGSTDTQYF

D gene: TRBD2
clone size: -
J gene: TRBJ2-3
V gene: TRBV7-2
CDR3 DNA: TGTGCCAGCAGCCCCGTGGCGGGGGGGACAGATACGCAGTATTTT
CDR3 protein: CASSPVAGGTDTQYF

D gene: -
clone size: -
J gene: TRBJ1-6
V gene: TRBV14
CDR3 DNA: TGTGCCAGCAGCCAAGGCAGGCTCCGGGCACCCCTCCACTTT
CDR3 protein: CASSQGRLRAPLHF

D gene: TRBD1
clone size: -
J gene: TRBJ1-2
V gene: TRBV6-5
CDR3 DNA: TGTGCCAGCAGTTACCAACGAACAGGGGGAGGTTATGGCTACACCTTC
CDR3 protein: CASSYQRTGGGYGYTF

D gene: -
clone size: -
J gene: TRBJ2-1
V gene: TRBV29-1
CDR3 DNA: TGCAGCGTTGCCGGGACTGGCGGGTACAATGAGCAGTTCTTC
CDR3 protein: CSVAGTGGYNEQFF

D gene: -
clone size: -
J gene: TRBJ2-1
V gene: TRBV27
CDR3 DNA: TGTGCCAGTTCCGGGACACTGCAGAACAATGAGCAGTTCTTC
CDR3 protein: CASSGTLQNNEQFF

D gene: TRBD1
clone size: -
J gene: TRBJ1-2
V gene: TRBV4-1
CDR3 DNA: TGCGCCAGCAGCCCCCTGAGGGGGCGTAGGAATGGCTACACCTTC
CDR3 protein: CASSPLRGRRNGYTF

D gene: TRBD1
clone size: -
J gene: TRBJ2-5
V gene: TRBV7-2
CDR3 DNA: TGTGCCAGCAGCTTGACAGGGGGCGACGAGACCCAGTACTTC
CDR3 protein: CASSLTGGDETQYF

D gene: -
clone size: -
J gene: TRBJ2-5
V gene: TRBV29-1
CDR3 DNA: TGCAGCGTTGGGGGTCCAGAGCAGGGCCCCCCAGAGACCCAGTACTTC
CDR3 protein: CSVGGPEQGPPETQYF

D gene: TRBD2
clone size: few
J gene: TRBJ2-3
V gene: TRBV7-6
CDR3 DNA: TGTGCCAGCAGCTTGGGGGGGGCAGATACGCAGTATTTT
CDR3 protein: CASSLGGADTQYF

D gene: -
clone size: few
J gene: TRBJ1-1
V gene: TRBV2
CDR3 DNA: TGTGCCAGCAAGACCGGGACGGAGAACACTGAAGCTTTCTTT
CDR3 protein: CASKTGTENTEAFF

D gene: -
clone size: few
J gene: TRBJ2-1
V gene: TRBV25-1
CDR3 DNA: TGTGCCAGCAGCCCCCCCCGGAGGGACGATGAGCAGTTCTTC
CDR3 protein: CASSPPRRDDEQFF

D gene: -
clone size: -
J gene: TRBJ1-3
V gene: TRBV5-6
CDR3 DNA: TGTGCCAGCAGCTTGCTGAGTGCTGGAAACACCATATATTTT
CDR3 protein: CASSLLSAGNTIYF

D gene: -
clone size: -
J gene: TRBJ1-1
V gene: TRBV6-1
CDR3 DNA: TGTGCCAGTCTATCTACGATGAACACTGAAGCTTTCTTT
CDR3 protein: CASLSTMNTEAFF

D gene: -
clone size: -
J gene: TRBJ1-1
V gene: TRBV30
CDR3 DNA: TGTGCCTGGGACGGGAACACTGAAGCTTTCTTT
CDR3 protein: CAWDGNTEAFF

D gene: -
clone size: -
J gene: TRBJ2-7
V gene: TRBV6-5
CDR3 DNA: TGTGCCAGCAGTTACTCGAAAGACCAGGCGAGGTACGAGCAGTACTTC
CDR3 protein: CASSYSKDQARYEQYF

D gene: -
clone size: once
J gene: TRBJ2-5
V gene: TRBV4-2
CDR3 DNA: TGTGCCAGCAGCTCCCGGAACGGGGGGCTTAAAGAGACCCAGTACTTC
CDR3 protein: CASSSRNGGLKETQYF

D gene: -
clone size: -
J gene: TRBJ2-1
V gene: TRBV18
CDR3 DNA: TGTGCCAGCTCACCGGGAACAGCCCAGAGCAATGAGCAGTTCTTC
CDR3 protein: CASSPGTAQSNEQFF

D gene: -
clone size: few
J gene: TRBJ2-2
V gene: TRBV10-1
CDR3 DNA: TGCGCCAGCAGTGAGTTTGTCAGCACCGGGGAGCTGTTTTTT
CDR3 protein: CASSEFVSTGELFF

D gene: TRBD1
clone size: -
J gene: TRBJ1-3
V gene: TRBV4-3
CDR3 DNA: TGCGCCAGCAGCCTCAGTCCCCAGGGGGCGACTGGAAACACCATATATTTT
CDR3 protein: CASSLSPQGATGNTIYF

D gene: TRBD1
clone size: -
J gene: TRBJ1-1
V gene: TRBV28
CDR3 DNA: TGTGCCAGCAGTTTAGCACCCGGGACAGTGAACACTGAAGCTTTCTTT
CDR3 protein: CASSLAPGTVNTEAFF

D gene: -
clone size: -
J gene: TRBJ2-7
V gene: TRBV25-1
CDR3 DNA: TGTGCCAGCAGTGAGACCAGGGTCCCCTACGAGCAGTACTTC
CDR3 protein: CASSETRVPYEQYF

D gene: -
clone size: -
J gene: TRBJ1-1
V gene: TRBV15
CDR3 DNA: TGTGCCACCAGCAGGGACGGCGGGAACACTGAAGCTTTCTTT
CDR3 protein: CATSRDGGNTEAFF

D gene: -
clone size: -
J gene: TRBJ1-2
V gene: TRBV10-3
CDR3 DNA: TGTGCCATCAGTGAGTCCCCCACCGGGTCTCACTATGGCTACACCTTC
CDR3 protein: CAISESPTGSHYGYTF

D gene: -
clone size: -
J gene: TRBJ1-4
V gene: TRBV6-1
CDR3 DNA: TGTGCCAGCAGTCGACAGGCGGGGAATGAAAAACTGTTTTTT
CDR3 protein: CASSRQAGNEKLFF

D gene: -
clone size: -
J gene: TRBJ1-5
V gene: TRBV6-1
CDR3 DNA: TGTGCCAGCAGTGAAGCTCCGGGGGGGTCCAATCAGCCCCAGCATTTT
CDR3 protein: CASSEAPGGSNQPQHF

D gene: -
clone size: -
J gene: TRBJ2-7
V gene: TRBV6-1
CDR3 DNA: TGTGCCAGCAGTGTAGGGGGTCAGGGCTCCTACGAGCAGTACTTC
CDR3 protein: CASSVGGQGSYEQYF

D gene: -
clone size: -
J gene: TRBJ1-1
V gene: TRBV6-1
CDR3 DNA: TGTGCCAGCAGTGAAGGGGGGCGGTTAGAAGCTTTCTTT
CDR3 protein: CASSEGGRLEAFF

D gene: -
clone size: -
J gene: TRBJ2-1
V gene: TRBV5-4
CDR3 DNA: TGTGCCAGCAGCGTCCAGGGGCACGGGTACAATGAGCAGTTCTTC
CDR3 protein: CASSVQGHGYNEQFF

D gene: -
clone size: -
J gene: TRBJ1-1
V gene: TRBV15
CDR3 DNA: TGTGCCACCAGCAGAGATAGGGCAGGGAACACTGAAGCTTTCTTT
CDR3 protein: CATSRDRAGNTEAFF